Listed here are 28 T cell receptor beta chains from one sample, sequenced in a study of response to subunit inactivated influenza vaccine. TCRdb processed the RT-PCR reads anew with MiXCR; each CDR3 protein has one entry. The table has more than 400,000 distinct CDR3 sequences, more than 7% seen once. Material: PBMCs from blood, obtained about 23 months after vaccination. The receptors stem from a man aged 50-75 years who received an inactivated influenza vaccine.

This clonotype has a handful of counts. The rearrangement links TRBV29-1 to TRBJ1-4; 7 nucleotides line up with TRBD1. V gave up 4 bases and J gave up 2 bases; unmatched junction bases: 1. The V gene's germline CDR1 is SQVTM and CDR2 ANQGSEA. CDR3 size: 13 residues. DNA for the CDR3: TGCAGCGTTGGACAGGGCACTAATGAAAAACTGTTTTTT. Its translation: CSVGQGTNEKLFF.

The chain joins TRBV3-1 to TRBJ1-3, with D perhaps TRBD1 (6 bases). Per the germline V gene, CDR1 is LGHDT and CDR2 is YNNKEL (reference sequence). This CDR3 is built from 14 residues. V lost 5 bases and J lost 0, with 8 bases in between. The CDR3 here is CASSSGVSGNTIYF. The CDR3 DNA sequence: TGTGCCAGCAGCTCAGGGGTCTCTGGAAACACCATATATTTT.

The chain combines TRBV20-1 with TRBJ1-5; D is undetermined. V lost 6 bases to trimming and J lost 7 bases, with 16 bases between them. The CDR3 consists of 13 residues. The germline gives CDR1 DFQATT, CDR2 SNEGSKA (reference sequence). The CDR3 DNA sequence: TGCAGTGCCAGCCCCTTGGGCGACCAGCCCCAGCATTTT. As protein: CSASPLGDQPQHF.

V is TRBV5-1 and J is TRBJ2-1; D tentatively fits TRBD1 or TRBD2 (5 bases each). This CDR3 has 18 residues. V lost 3 bases and J 0 bases, leaving 19 bases between the germline ends. From germline, CDR1 is SGHRS and CDR2 YFSETQ. CDR3 coding DNA: TGCGCCAGCAGCTCTCCACTGTGGGGGAAGAGCTCCTACAATGAGCAGTTCTTC. Amino acids: CASSSPLWGKSSYNEQFF.

This clonotype has more than one count but fewer than ten. V gene TRBV7-2 combines with J gene TRBJ2-6; TRBD1 might be the D (6 bases). CDR1 and CDR2 from the germline V gene are SGHTA and FQGNSA. V was trimmed by 5 bases and J by 0 bases, leaving 11 bases between them. The CDR3 spans 16 residues. As DNA, the CDR3 is TGTGCCAGCAGCCCGGGACAAATCTCTGGGGCCAACGTCCTGACTTTC. Its protein product is CASSPGQISGANVLTF.

The table lists this clonotype with many counts. The V gene is TRBV4-3, the J gene TRBJ2-6; the D is unclear. Trimming left V 1 base short and J 0 bases short, with 10 bases between. The CDR3 covers 17 residues. Germline assignment: CDR1 LGHNA and CDR2 YSLEER. CDR3 protein: CASSQANVNSGANVLTF. CDR3 nucleotide sequence: TGCGCCAGCAGCCAAGCGAACGTAAACTCTGGGGCCAACGTCCTGACTTTC.

This clonotype was counted between two and nine times. The CDR3: CASKGRGGEETQYF. In DNA form, the CDR3 reads TGTGCCAGCAAAGGACGGGGGGGAGAAGAGACCCAGTACTTC. This sequence joins TRBV4-2 and TRBJ2-5; 8 nucleotides line up with TRBD2. The ends lost 7 bases at V and 3 bases at J; junction bases unmatched: 7. Germline V gene data show CDR1 as LGHNA and CDR2 as YNFKEQ. This CDR3 spans 14 amino acids.

CDR3 in DNA: TGTGCCAGCTCACCACGCGGGGTACGGATAAGGGCGGACTACAATGAGCAGTTCTTC. Translation: CASSPRGVRIRADYNEQFF. The chain is built from TRBV18 and TRBJ2-1; weak D call: TRBD2 (6 bases). Trimming shortened V by 1 base and J by 3 bases, and 22 bases separated the two germline ends. The CDR3 has 19 residues. Germline CDR1 is KGHSH and CDR2 is LQKENI. The whole variable domain, filled in from reference TRBV18 and TRBJ2-1, reads NAGVMQNPRHLVRRRGQEARLRCSPMKGHSHVYWYRQLPEEGLKFMVYLQKENIIDESGMPKERFSAEFPKEGPSILRIQQVVRGDSAAYFCASSPRGVRIRADYNEQFFGPGTRLTVL.

This clonotype was seen a few times. Here the CDR3 reads CASSTGLAGSYEQFF. In DNA, the CDR3 is TGTGCCAGCAGCACTGGACTAGCGGGGTCTTATGAGCAGTTCTTC. The chain is built from TRBV7-9 and TRBJ2-1; 12 bases line up with TRBD2. V was clipped by 5 bases and J by 8 bases; unmatched bases: 7. The CDR3 contains 15 residues. Germline-derived CDR1 and CDR2 are SEHNR and FQNEAQ (reference sequence).

At least ten counts were recorded for this clonotype. The rearrangement links TRBV6-5 to TRBJ1-3, with D unclear. The CDR3 sequence is 14 residues long. V lost 4 bases, J lost 4 bases, and 11 bases lay in between. Germline V gives CDR1 MNHEY, CDR2 SVGAGI. The CDR3 DNA reads as TGTGCCAGCAGTTTCGGAGTGGGAGGAAACACCATATATTTT. Residues: CASSFGVGGNTIYF.

The table lists this clonotype with a count of one. This chain connects TRBV21-1 to TRBJ2-7; the D call in the table, TRBD1, was not verified against the DNA. TRBV21-1 is marked as a pseudogene. This CDR3 region has 14 residues. CDR3 in amino acids: CASSPHGGGYEQYF. The CDR3 nucleotides are TGTGCCAGCAGCCCCCATGGGGGGGGATACGAGCAGTACTTC.

The J gene is TRBJ1-1, the V gene TRBV29-1; TRBD1 agrees at 7 bases. There are 10 residues in the CDR3. The V and J ends lost 8 bases and 3 bases, in that order; junction bases with no gene match: 0. Germline lookup yields CDR1 SQVTM and CDR2 ANQGSEA. CDR3: CSTGDTEAFF. The DNA of the CDR3 is TGCAGCACAGGGGACACTGAAGCTTTCTTT.

The chain recombines TRBV6-1 with TRBJ2-7; D may be TRBD1 or TRBD2 (5 bases each). V was clipped by 5 bases and J by 0 bases, with 14 bases between them. The germline V gene has CDR1 MNHNS and CDR2 SASEGT. The CDR3 runs to 15 residues. The CDR3 nucleotides read TGTGCCAGCAGTAAACGGGACCGCAGCTCCTACGAGCAGTACTTC. It specifies CASSKRDRSSYEQYF.

This clonotype appeared many times. The genes are TRBV12-3 or TRBV12-4 and TRBJ2-1, with D uncertain. This CDR3 comprises 17 residues. V dropped 4 bases and J dropped 8 bases, with 24 bases sitting between them. CDR3 in DNA: TGTGCCAGCAGTTCTTGGCCCCTCGACGAGGTAGGCGATGAGCAGTTCTTC. Amino acid sequence: CASSSWPLDEVGDEQFF.

This clonotype was counted only a few times. The chain uses TRBV7-2 and TRBJ2-2, with 7 positions matching TRBD1. The CDR3 runs 17 residues. Germline lookup yields CDR1 SGHTA and CDR2 FQGNSA. J gave up 1 base and V 5 bases, and 10 bases lay outside the gene matches. CDR3 sequence (DNA): TGTGCCAGCAGCACGGCCTCCGGGACAGTGAACACCGGGGAGCTGTTTTTT. Its protein is CASSTASGTVNTGELFF.

This clonotype was seen at least ten times. The chain carries TRBV27 and TRBJ2-7; possibly TRBD2 for D (6 bases). Germline V gives CDR1 MNHEY, CDR2 SMNVEV (reference sequence). The V gene lost 3 bases and the J gene lost 6 bases, with 15 bases spanning the gap. The CDR3 has 14 amino acids. The CDR3 bases are TGTGCCAGCAGTTTTGAGGGGAGGTGGTCCGAGCAGTACTTC. Translated: CASSFEGRWSEQYF.

This clonotype came up a few times. The V gene is TRBV28, the J gene TRBJ1-2, with a tentative D call TRBD1 (5 bases). The V gene lost 5 bases and the J gene lost 4 bases, with 26 bases spanning the gap. Germline values: CDR1 MDHEN, CDR2 SYDVKM. This CDR3 spans 18 amino acids. DNA for the CDR3: TGTGCCAGCAGTACACTGCGGCCGGGACCGGCCGGCGTCTATGGCTACACCTTC. This codes for CASSTLRPGPAGVYGYTF.

In its sample, this clonotype was seen a few times. The chain joins TRBV27 to TRBJ2-7; D is tentatively TRBD1 or TRBD2 (7 bases each). The CDR3 is 14 residues long. V was clipped by 1 base and J by 7 bases, with 14 bases between them. Looked up from germline, CDR1 is MNHEY and CDR2 is SMNVEV (reference sequence). The CDR3: CASSLFGTAGEQYF. The CDR3 nucleotides are TGTGCCAGCAGTTTATTCGGGACAGCGGGAGAGCAGTACTTC.

This clonotype has at least ten counts. The chain combines TRBV6-1 with TRBJ2-5; no reliable D call. CDR3 size: 14 residues. The germline V and J ends were trimmed by 5 bases and 2 bases, with 12 bases remaining between them. Germline V gene data show CDR1 as MNHNS and CDR2 as SASEGT. As DNA, the CDR3 is TGTGCCAGCAGTCAATCAAGATCACAAGAGACCCAGTACTTC. It specifies CASSQSRSQETQYF.

This clonotype has more than one count but fewer than ten. The gene calls are TRBV5-4 and TRBJ2-1; 10 bases are a match to TRBD1. This CDR3 is 15 amino acids long. V gave up 5 bases and J gave up 3 bases; unmatched junction bases: 5. Germline lookup yields CDR1 SGHNT and CDR2 YYREEE (reference sequence). The CDR3 loop reads CASRGDRGLYNEQFF. CDR3 coding DNA: TGTGCCAGCAGGGGTGACAGGGGGCTCTACAATGAGCAGTTCTTC.

The table lists this clonotype with a few counts. CDR3 in amino acids: CASSPIYPRQGTDTQYF. In DNA, the CDR3 is TGTGCCAGCAGTCCCATTTACCCCAGACAGGGGACAGATACGCAGTATTTT. The chain is built from TRBV28 and TRBJ2-3, with TRBD1 matching over 8 bases. Germline trimming cut 5 bases from V and 3 bases from J; bases unmatched to any gene: 13. CDR3 size: 17 residues. Per the germline V gene, CDR1 is MDHEN and CDR2 is SYDVKM. The complete variable domain, with remaining parts taken from reference TRBV28 and TRBJ2-3, reads DVKVTQSSRYLVKRTGEKVFLECVQDMDHENMFWYRQDPGLGLRLIYFSYDVKMKEKGDIPEGYSVSREKKERFSLILESASTNQTSMYLCASSPIYPRQGTDTQYFGPGTRLTVL.

This clonotype has only a few counts. V usage is TRBV7-9 and J usage is TRBJ2-4; 10 bases fit TRBD1. The trim removed 5 bases at V and 7 bases at J, leaving 8 bases unmatched. The CDR3 spans 15 residues. Germline-derived CDR1 and CDR2 are SEHNR and FQNEAQ (reference sequence). The chain's CDR3 is CASSPGDRGWNIQYF. In DNA, the CDR3 is TGTGCCAGCAGCCCAGGGGACAGGGGATGGAACATTCAGTACTTC. Complete variable domain (other parts from reference TRBV7-9 and TRBJ2-4): DTGVSQNPRHKITKRGQNVTFRCDPISEHNRLYWYRQTLGQGPEFLTYFQNEAQLEKSRLLSDRFSAERPKGSFSTLEIQRTEQGDSAMYLCASSPGDRGWNIQYFGAGTRLSVL.

At least ten counts were recorded for this clonotype. The rearrangement joins TRBV30 to TRBJ2-2, with TRBD2 matching 7 bases. The CDR3 is made up of 13 amino acids. Unmatched junction bases numbered 3, after V lost 8 bases and J lost 0 bases. Per germline, CDR1 GTSNPN and CDR2 SVGIG (reference sequence). The CDR3 region is CARLAANTGELFF. CDR3 DNA: TGTGCCCGACTAGCTGCGAACACCGGGGAGCTGTTTTTT.

This clonotype has a handful of counts. The V and J genes are TRBV7-6 and TRBJ2-3; the D gene is possibly TRBD1 (6 bases). The CDR3 spans 13 residues. Trimming pared 5 bases from V and 3 bases from J, leaving 9 bases between. Germline V gene lookup returns CDR1 SGHVS and CDR2 FNYEAQ. The DNA of the CDR3 is TGTGCCAGCAGCAGGACAGTTACAGATACGCAGTATTTT. Residues: CASSRTVTDTQYF.

The chain combines TRBV3-1 with TRBJ2-3; TRBD1 aligns across 12 bases. V dropped 4 bases and J dropped 13; count of bases not matched to a gene: 6. The CDR3 has 13 amino acids. Germline loops: CDR1 LGHDT, CDR2 YNNKEL (reference sequence). CDR3 region: CASSRRGQGAKYF. CDR3 sequence (DNA): TGTGCCAGCAGCCGACGGGGACAGGGGGCGAAGTATTTT.

Concerning this clonotype: A read error may explain this, as a much larger clone is one base away. The V gene is TRBV6-2 or TRBV6-3, the J gene TRBJ2-1, with D hard to call. The germline V gene encodes CDR1 MNHEY and CDR2 SVGEGT. This CDR3 contains 12 residues. CDR3 protein: CAGSYNYNEQFF. The CDR3 DNA reads TGTGCCGGCAGTTACAATTACAATGAGCAGTTCTTC.

The chain uses TRBV5-5 and TRBJ2-1; D is unclear. CDR1 is SGHKS and CDR2 is YYEKEE in the germline V gene (reference sequence). Trimming stripped 4 bases from V and 9 bases from J, with 14 bases between. The CDR3 runs to 13 residues. As DNA, the CDR3 is TGTGCCAGCAGCCTGGAGCCCCGAGGTGAGCAGTTCTTC. Translation gives CASSLEPRGEQFF.

This clonotype was picked up a small number of times. This chain connects TRBV14 to TRBJ2-1; TRBD2 agrees at 12 bases. The J segment lost 8 bases and the V segment lost 4 bases, leaving 6 bases of the junction unmatched. CDR1 and CDR2 (germline): SGHDN, FVKESK. The CDR3 consists of 15 residues. The CDR3 DNA reads TGTGCCAGCAGCCCTTGGACTAGCGGGATGGATGAGCAGTTCTTC. Amino acid sequence: CASSPWTSGMDEQFF. Complete variable domain (other parts from reference TRBV14 and TRBJ2-1): EAGVTQFPSHSVIEKGQTVTLRCDPISGHDNLYWYRRVMGKEIKFLLHFVKESKQDESGMPNNRFLAERTGGTYSTLKVQPAELEDSGVYFCASSPWTSGMDEQFFGPGTRLTVL.